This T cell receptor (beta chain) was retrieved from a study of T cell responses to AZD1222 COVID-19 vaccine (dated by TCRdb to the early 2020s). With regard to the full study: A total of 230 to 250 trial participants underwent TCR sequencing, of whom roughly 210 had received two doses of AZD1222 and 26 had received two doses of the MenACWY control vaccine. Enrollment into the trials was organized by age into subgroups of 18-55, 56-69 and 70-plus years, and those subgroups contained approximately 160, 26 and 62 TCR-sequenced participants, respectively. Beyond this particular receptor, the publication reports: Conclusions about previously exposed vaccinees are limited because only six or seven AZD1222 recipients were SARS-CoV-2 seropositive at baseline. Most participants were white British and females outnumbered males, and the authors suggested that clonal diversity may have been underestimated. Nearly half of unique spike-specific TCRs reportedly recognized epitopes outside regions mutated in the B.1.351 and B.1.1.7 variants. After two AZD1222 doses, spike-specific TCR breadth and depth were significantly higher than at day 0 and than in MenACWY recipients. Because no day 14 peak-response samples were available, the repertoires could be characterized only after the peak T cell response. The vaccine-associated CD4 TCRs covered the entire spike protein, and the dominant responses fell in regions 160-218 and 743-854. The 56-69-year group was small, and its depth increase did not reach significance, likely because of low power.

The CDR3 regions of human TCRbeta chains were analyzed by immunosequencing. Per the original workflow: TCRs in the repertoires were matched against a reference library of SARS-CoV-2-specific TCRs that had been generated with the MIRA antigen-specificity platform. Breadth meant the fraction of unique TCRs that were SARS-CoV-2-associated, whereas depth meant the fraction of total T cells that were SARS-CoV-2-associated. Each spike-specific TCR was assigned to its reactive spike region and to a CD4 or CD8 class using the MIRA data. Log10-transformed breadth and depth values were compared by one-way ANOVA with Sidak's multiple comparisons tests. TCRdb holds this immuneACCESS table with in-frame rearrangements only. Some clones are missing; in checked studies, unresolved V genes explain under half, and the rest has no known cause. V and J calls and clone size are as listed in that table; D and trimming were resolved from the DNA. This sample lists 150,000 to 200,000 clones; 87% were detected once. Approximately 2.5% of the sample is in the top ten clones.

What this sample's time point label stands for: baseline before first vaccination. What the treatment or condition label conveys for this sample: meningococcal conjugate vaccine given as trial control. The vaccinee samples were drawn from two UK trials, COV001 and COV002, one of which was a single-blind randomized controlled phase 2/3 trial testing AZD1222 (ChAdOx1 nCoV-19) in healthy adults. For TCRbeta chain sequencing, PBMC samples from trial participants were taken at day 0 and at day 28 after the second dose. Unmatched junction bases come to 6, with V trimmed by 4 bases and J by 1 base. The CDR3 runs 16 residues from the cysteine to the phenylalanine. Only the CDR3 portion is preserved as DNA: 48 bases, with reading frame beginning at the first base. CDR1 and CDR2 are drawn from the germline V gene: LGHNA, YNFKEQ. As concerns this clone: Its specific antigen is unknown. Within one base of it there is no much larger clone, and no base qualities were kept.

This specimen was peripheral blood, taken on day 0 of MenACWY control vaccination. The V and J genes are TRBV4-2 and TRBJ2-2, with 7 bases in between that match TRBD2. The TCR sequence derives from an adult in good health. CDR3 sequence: CASSREGTMNTGELFF. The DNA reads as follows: TGTGCCAGCAGCCGGGAGGGGACTATGAACACCGGGGAGCTGTTTTTT.